Each of the 11 T cell receptor beta chains below was sequenced from the same sample in a study of resident and recirculating memory T cells in vitiligo. Profiled with immunoSEQ multiplex PCR; TCRdb holds only in-frame clones, not every one. In the table there are roughly 80,000 clones, about 91% of which are singletons. Specimen: blood. Every receptor here comes from a male donor with vitiligo.

The chain has TRBV7-6 and TRBJ2-5, with 8 bases lining up with TRBD1. After removal of 0 bases from V and 1 base from J, the junction contained 10 bases not matched to a gene. CDR1 is SGHVS, CDR2 FNYEAQ, per germline. This CDR3 is built from 18 residues. Here the CDR3 reads CASSLAVQDRVGQETQYF. The CDR3 DNA sequence: TGTGCCAGCAGCTTAGCGGTCCAGGACAGGGTAGGCCAAGAGACCCAGTACTTC.

The J gene is TRBJ1-4, the V gene TRBV23-1; TRBD1 might be the D (5 bases). TRBV23-1 is an ORF, and what it does is uncertain. The CDR3 runs to 16 residues. V was pared by 3 bases and J by 6 bases, with 17 bases between. The CDR3 nucleotides are TGCGCCAGCAGTCATGATCCGGTCGACAGATATGAAAAACTGTTTTTT. It encodes CASSHDPVDRYEKLFF.

J is TRBJ2-3 and V is TRBV11-2; 7 nucleotides line up with TRBD1. The CDR3 length is 16 residues. V was clipped by 3 bases and J by 2 bases; unmatched bases: 8. Germline loops: CDR1 SGHAT, CDR2 FQNNGV. The CDR3, as DNA: TGTGCCAGCAGCTTGACGACAGGGAGATACACAGATACGCAGTATTTT. It codes for CASSLTTGRYTDTQYF.

The chain combines TRBV5-4 with TRBJ1-4, with D maybe TRBD1 (5 bases). The germline V and J ends were trimmed by 4 bases and 5 bases, with 12 bases remaining between them. This CDR3 comprises 14 residues. The germline CDR1 and CDR2 sequences are SGHNT and YYREEE (reference sequence). Here the CDR3 reads CASSQQAGNEKLFF. CDR3 in DNA: TGTGCCAGCAGCCAACAGGCGGGGAATGAAAAACTGTTTTTT.

This chain joins TRBV2 and TRBJ2-7, with D perhaps TRBD2 (5 bases). From germline, CDR1 is SNHLY and CDR2 FYNNEI. Trimming left V 10 bases short and J 4 bases short, with 14 bases between. This CDR3 has 12 residues. DNA of the CDR3: TGTGCCACGTTGCCCGAGGGTTACGAGCAGTACTTC. Amino acid sequence: CATLPEGYEQYF.

The gene calls are TRBV6-4 and TRBJ2-7, with D perhaps TRBD1 (5 bases). Germline CDR1 is MRHNA and CDR2 is SNTAGT. The CDR3 is 12 residues long. V was shortened by 9 bases and J by 11 bases, with 20 bases between the two germline ends. CDR3 coding DNA: TGTGCCAGACCCAAGTGGGGCCAAAACAAGTACTTC. It yields the protein CARPKWGQNKYF.

J is TRBJ2-5 and V is TRBV7-2; the D gene is possibly TRBD2 (5 bases). Trimming stripped 2 bases from V and 4 bases from J, with 11 bases between. CDR3 size: 14 residues. CDR1 and CDR2 from the germline V gene are SGHTA and FQGNSA. The CDR3 nucleotides are TGTGCCAGCAGCTTAAATGTGGGAGCAGAGACCCAGTACTTC. It translates to CASSLNVGAETQYF. The full variable domain, rest sourced from reference TRBV7-2 and TRBJ2-5, is GAGVSQSPSNKVTEKGKDVELRCDPISGHTALYWYRQSLGQGLEFLIYFQGNSAPDKSGLPSDRFSAERTGGSVSTLTIQRTQQEDSAVYLCASSLNVGAETQYFGPGTRLLVL.

The genes are TRBV6-5 and TRBJ2-7; no clear D. The CDR3 covers 16 residues. With 0 bases removed from V and 2 bases from J, the gap between germline ends came to 14 bases. The V gene's germline CDR1 is MNHEY and CDR2 SVGAGI. The CDR3: CASSYSGLVGAYEQYF. The CDR3 DNA reads as TGTGCCAGCAGTTACTCTGGCCTCGTAGGAGCCTACGAGCAGTACTTC.

The rearrangement links TRBV7-7 to TRBJ2-2; D is uncertain. Germline V CDR1 and CDR2: SSHAT, FNYEAQ (reference sequence). This CDR3 region has 12 residues. V lost 5 bases and J 3 bases, leaving 4 bases between the germline ends. The CDR3 nucleotides read TGTGCCAGCAGCCGCGACACCGGGGAGCTGTTTTTT. Protein: CASSRDTGELFF.

This chain joins TRBV10-3 and TRBJ2-7; 7 bases fit TRBD2. This CDR3 has 14 amino acids. CDR1 is ENHRY, CDR2 SYGVKD, per germline. With V trimmed by 6 bases and J by 3 bases, 8 bases remained unmatched. The CDR3 here is CAIREGGVGYEQYF. CDR3 nucleotide sequence: TGTGCCATCAGGGAGGGAGGGGTCGGCTACGAGCAGTACTTC.

The chain recombines TRBV28 with TRBJ2-7, with 16 nucleotides matching TRBD2. Looked up from germline, CDR1 is MDHEN and CDR2 is SYDVKM. The junction had 6 bases not matched to a gene; V was cut back by 4 bases and J by 0 bases. The CDR3 length is 18 residues. This CDR3 reads CASSSGTSGRESSYEQYF. The CDR3, as DNA: TGTGCCAGCAGTTCGGGGACTAGCGGGAGGGAAAGCTCCTACGAGCAGTACTTC.